This TCR beta chain was found in a study of T-cell reconstitution after alpha-beta-depleted transplantation in children. After removal of 5 bases from V and 3 bases from J, the junction contained 5 bases not matched to a gene. There are 14 residues in the CDR3. Germline loops: CDR1 MDHEN, CDR2 SYDVKM. General study findings and limits: At the one-year point after transplant, T-cell counts and TCRbeta diversity were found to come mostly from T cells that had been newly produced. The study reportedly traced alpha-beta T cells about two months after transplant to several hundred expanded graft clones.

A library of TCRbeta sequences, prepared with unique molecular identifiers, was generated. In TCRdb, the PCR reads were re-called with MiXCR into one record per CDR3 protein. The profile covers about 98,000 distinct CDR3 sequences, with more than 20% appearing a single time and about 21% taken by the ten largest. Turning to this clonotype: Its matching antigen is unknown.

The source was PBMCs, collected before TCRalphabeta/CD19-depleted stem cell transplant. This clonotype was sampled from a boy younger than 10 with acute lymphoblastic leukemia, due to receive a stem cell transplant. The chain has TRBV28 and TRBJ2-7; 9 positions agree with TRBD2. The CDR3 nucleotides read TGTGCCAGCAGTCCGGGACTAGCCCTCTACGAGCAGTACTTC. Residues: CASSPGLALYEQYF.